These T cell receptor beta chains were read from a single sample in a study of blood T cells in healthy people across ages. TCRdb used MiXCR to reprocess the 5' RACE reads, holding one entry per CDR3 protein. In the table there are roughly 1,300,000 distinct CDR3 sequences, around 59% of which are singletons. Source material: blood. The receptors shown here come from a man younger than 35 in good health. Each CDR3 is given with its conserved first and last residue. Clone size is given for some rows only: seen once, a few or many times, or a class if the clone is expanded.

abundance,v_gene,CDR3aa
-,TRBV4-2,CASSRIFRGDTDTQYF
few,TRBV6-6,CASSYRGGHEQYF
-,TRBV21-1,CASNKGDRESYNEQFF
-,TRBV4-2,CASSQEDQSYGYTF
-,TRBV6-1,CASSHGVEETQYF
-,TRBV7-6,CASSSRGAQANTEAFF
few,TRBV6-6,CASSYSRDRSVYEQYF
-,TRBV27,CASSIQGQGNYGYTF
-,TRBV6-5,CASSRNIGWSSYEQYF
once,TRBV20-1,CSASRTGGRYSNQPQHF
-,TRBV10-3,CAISDGSGENQPQHF
-,TRBV28,CASSLPDSRSEKLFF
-,TRBV3-1,CASSQASAGETQYF
once,TRBV3-1,CASSQGQIYTEAFF
-,TRBV20-1,CSARVRDIIQETQYF
-,TRBV3-1,CASSHTDRYNEQFF
-,TRBV4-3,CASSQGWVVNTEAFF
-,TRBV7-6,CASSHSVTDTQYF
-,TRBV2,CASSEDRGSYNEQFF
once,TRBV6-5,CASSYSDSVNEKLFF
few,TRBV28,CASSPAREQYF
-,TRBV4-2,CASSSAADNTDTQYF
-,TRBV20-1,CSARGSAEYTDTQYF
-,TRBV11-2,CASSSPGDAGNIQYF